Below, 28 T cell receptor beta chains from the same sample are listed, as sequenced in a study of CD8 T cells in ankylosing spondylitis. Notes on the study in general: Blood from ankylosing spondylitis patients appeared to carry a characteristic roughly eight-variant TCR beta motif.

TCRdb analysed the 5' RACE reads with MiXCR anew, one entry per CDR3 protein. The data show some 200,000 distinct CDR3 sequences, approximately 7.3% seen once. The antigens for these receptors are not known. The sample comprised blood, either unsorted or a sorted T cell fraction (not recorded which). Every receptor here comes from a male donor with ankylosing spondylitis.

This clonotype was found many times. CDR3 coding DNA: TGTGCCAGCAGCTTATCTCGCACAGGGCGCACAGATACGCAGTATTTT. Protein product: CASSLSRTGRTDTQYF. The chain joins TRBV11-2 to TRBJ2-3, with D perhaps matching TRBD1 (6 bases). The V gene's germline CDR1 is SGHAT and CDR2 FQNNGV. The CDR3 is 16 amino acids. Trimming shortened V by 2 bases and J by 1 base, and 13 bases separated the two germline ends.

This clonotype appeared many times. The CDR3 DNA sequence: TGTGCCAGCAGACACCGGGACAGGGGTAGTGGAATTACAGATACGCAGTATTTT. Its translation is CASRHRDRGSGITDTQYF. This chain connects TRBV28 to TRBJ2-3; 10 positions agree with TRBD1. Per germline, CDR1 MDHEN and CDR2 SYDVKM. CDR3 length: 18 amino acids. Trimming removed 6 bases from V and 3 bases from J; junction bases left unmatched: 15.

This clonotype was counted at least ten times. This chain connects TRBV5-1 to TRBJ1-4; D is undetermined. Germline CDR1 and CDR2: SGHRS and YFSETQ. The CDR3 is 15 residues long. Trimming took off 7 bases at V and 0 bases at J, with 13 bases between the two ends. CDR3 region: CASGPIGSTNEKLFF. The CDR3 region has the DNA TGCGCCAGCGGTCCGATAGGTTCAACTAATGAAAAACTGTTTTTT.

This clonotype was detected many times. The chain recombines TRBV6-5 with TRBJ1-3; no firm D call. Looked up from germline, CDR1 is MNHEY and CDR2 is SVGAGI. V was clipped by 2 bases and J by 8 bases, with 16 bases between them. There are 15 residues in the CDR3. CDR3 loop: CASSYAKGPGHTIYF. The CDR3 DNA follows: TGTGCCAGCAGTTACGCAAAGGGTCCCGGACACACCATATATTTT.

The chain combines TRBV18 with TRBJ2-1; no definite D call. The ends were cut back, 3 bases at V and 10 bases at J, with 7 bases in the middle. The CDR3 has 11 amino acids. Per the germline V gene, CDR1 is KGHSH and CDR2 is LQKENI. The CDR3 region has the DNA TGTGCCAGCTCACCCACAAAAGAGCAGTTCTTC. Protein: CASSPTKEQFF.

This clonotype was found many times. J is TRBJ1-1 and V is TRBV7-9, with 8 bases matching TRBD1. The V segment lost 4 bases and the J segment 3 bases; nucleotides outside the gene matches: 13. The CDR3 spans 17 residues. Germline V CDR1 and CDR2: SEHNR, FQNEAQ (reference sequence). CDR3 nucleotide sequence: TGTGCCAGCAGCTCCCCACTTGCCAGGGGGCACGACACTGAAGCTTTCTTT. Its protein product is CASSSPLARGHDTEAFF.

The J gene is TRBJ2-7, the V gene TRBV4-2, with a possible D match to TRBD1 (5 bases). The CDR3 has 14 residues. Germline values: CDR1 LGHNA, CDR2 YNFKEQ. V gave up 3 bases and J gave up 0 bases, with 9 bases separating them. The CDR3 here is CASSQGLLSYEQYF. The CDR3 nucleotides are TGTGCCAGCAGCCAGGGGCTCCTCTCCTACGAGCAGTACTTC.

The table lists this clonotype with many counts. The rearrangement uses TRBV3-1 and TRBJ2-5; D is possibly TRBD2 (6 bases). This CDR3 contains 16 residues. The germline V and J ends were trimmed by 0 bases and 5 bases, with 16 bases remaining between them. Germline CDR1 LGHDT, CDR2 YNNKEL (reference sequence). The chain's CDR3 is CASSQDLEGPRETQYF. CDR3 DNA: TGTGCCAGCAGCCAAGACTTGGAGGGGCCGCGGGAGACCCAGTACTTC.

The rearrangement links TRBV12-3 or TRBV12-4 to TRBJ1-4, with D possibly TRBD1 on 5 matching bases. V was shortened by 5 bases and J by 8 bases, with 12 bases between the two germline ends. The CDR3 length is 13 residues. The CDR3 loop reads CASSPSRGEKLFF. CDR3 DNA: TGTGCCAGCAGTCCATCCCGGGGGGAAAAACTGTTTTTT.

In its sample, this clonotype was seen many times. The chain has TRBV9 and TRBJ1-6; no reliable D call. From germline, CDR1 is SGDLS and CDR2 YYNGEE. CDR3 size: 17 residues. The V end lost 0 bases, the J end lost 0 bases, and 10 bases lay between the germline ends. Here the CDR3 reads CASSVGDRSSYNSPLHF. For the CDR3, the DNA is TGTGCCAGCAGCGTAGGAGATCGGAGCTCCTATAATTCACCCCTCCACTTT.

This clonotype was recorded at least ten times. V and J are TRBV27 and TRBJ1-1, with a tentative D call TRBD1 (6 bases). The CDR3 loop spans 14 amino acids. The V gene lost 2 bases and the J gene lost 0 bases, with 7 bases spanning the gap. CDR1 is MNHEY and CDR2 is SMNVEV in the germline V gene (reference sequence). The DNA for the CDR3 is TGTGCCAGCAGTTTAAACAGGGTGAACACTGAAGCTTTCTTT. Translation gives CASSLNRVNTEAFF.

The sample holds a few counts of this clonotype. The V call is TRBV28, the J call TRBJ2-3; TRBD2 might be the D (5 bases). V lost 3 bases and J lost 0, with 10 bases in between. The V gene's germline CDR1 is MDHEN and CDR2 SYDVKM. The CDR3 spans 15 residues. The CDR3 coding sequence is TGTGCCAGCAGTTTTGTGGGAGATAGCACAGATACGCAGTATTTT. This translates into CASSFVGDSTDTQYF.

This clonotype was counted many times. Germline and junction disagree at one end, which may indicate a read error. The V call is TRBV5-1, the J call TRBJ2-1; D is undetermined. The CDR3 runs to 11 residues. Germline loops: CDR1 SGHRS, CDR2 YFSETQ. CDR3 sequence (DNA): TGTGCCAGCAGCGCCTACAATGAGCAGTTCTTC. It encodes CASSAYNEQFF.

This clonotype has at least ten counts. The CDR3 region has the DNA TGTGCCAGCAGCTTAGAGGGGCCTGGGGCTTTCTTT. Amino acids: CASSLEGPGAFF. The chain uses TRBV7-9 and TRBJ1-1, with D possibly being TRBD1 (5 bases). There are 12 residues in the CDR3. The V gene's germline CDR1 is SEHNR and CDR2 FQNEAQ (reference sequence). V was shortened by 1 base and J by 11 bases, with 11 bases between the two germline ends.

The rearrangement uses TRBV29-1 and TRBJ1-2; a weak D match, TRBD1 (6 bases). Trimming took 6 bases from V and 7 from J, leaving 18 bases between them. The length of the CDR3 is 13 residues. CDR1 is SQVTM, CDR2 ANQGSEA, per germline. CDR3 sequence reads: CSVGTSGDGGYTF. CDR3 DNA: TGCAGCGTCGGAACGTCAGGGGACGGTGGCTACACCTTC.

This clonotype was recorded many times. The chain uses TRBV2 and TRBJ1-5; 7 bases map to TRBD1. V was clipped by 8 bases and J by 5 bases; unmatched bases: 9. Germline CDR1 and CDR2: SNHLY and FYNNEI. The CDR3 spans 14 residues. In DNA form, the CDR3 reads TGTGCCAGCTCTAAGGGGACAGTCGATCAGCCCCAGCATTTT. Translated: CASSKGTVDQPQHF.

J is TRBJ2-1 and V is TRBV7-9; 8 nucleotides align to TRBD1. The CDR3 sequence is 13 residues long. Trimming at V came to 10 bases and at J to 2 bases, leaving 4 bases not matched to a gene. Germline-derived CDR1 and CDR2 are SEHNR and FQNEAQ (reference sequence). The DNA for the CDR3 is TGTGCCATGAGGACAGGGCCCTACAATGAGCAGTTCTTC. It specifies CAMRTGPYNEQFF. Using reference TRBV7-9 and TRBJ2-1 for the parts outside the CDR3, the full variable domain is DTGVSQNPRHKITKRGQNVTFRCDPISEHNRLYWYRQTLGQGPEFLTYFQNEAQLEKSRLLSDRFSAERPKGSFSTLEIQRTEQGDSAMYLCAMRTGPYNEQFFGPGTRLTVL.

The rearrangement links TRBV20-1 to TRBJ2-2; 10 positions match TRBD1. The CDR3 consists of 16 residues. Per the germline V gene, CDR1 is DFQATT and CDR2 is SNEGSKA (reference sequence). J lost 6 bases, V lost 7 bases, and 14 bases had no gene match. The CDR3 spells CSVPIGTGVSAGELFF. For the CDR3, the DNA is TGCAGTGTCCCCATCGGGACAGGGGTTTCCGCCGGGGAGCTGTTTTTT.

This clonotype was observed many times. V is TRBV9 and J is TRBJ1-4, with TRBD1 matching over 9 bases. The germline V gene encodes CDR1 SGDLS and CDR2 YYNGEE. The CDR3 is 14 amino acids. The junction had 0 bases not matched to a gene; V was cut back by 0 bases and J by 6 bases. CDR3 in DNA: TGTGCCAGCAGCGTAGACAGGGGGCATGAAAAACTGTTTTTT. It yields the protein CASSVDRGHEKLFF.

This clonotype has only a few counts. This chain uses TRBV29-1 with TRBJ2-4; 7 positions agree with TRBD1. Per the germline V gene, CDR1 is SQVTM and CDR2 is ANQGSEA. The junction had 5 bases not matched to a gene; V was cut back by 8 bases and J by 7 bases. The length of the CDR3 is 11 residues. CDR3: CSTIQGNIQYF. The CDR3 nucleotides are TGCAGCACCATACAGGGGAACATTCAGTACTTC.

This clonotype was picked up many times. The chain couples TRBV4-3 to TRBJ2-1; the D is unclear. The CDR3 is made up of 14 amino acids. The V end was cut by 0 bases, the J end by 4 bases, with 7 bases between. Germline loops: CDR1 LGHNA, CDR2 YSLEER. Written as DNA, the CDR3 is TGCGCCAGCAGCCAAGATTTACCTTACAATGAGCAGTTCTTC. Amino acid sequence: CASSQDLPYNEQFF.

This clonotype was observed many times. The chain employs TRBV7-2 and TRBJ2-1; D ambiguous. Germline-derived CDR1 and CDR2 are SGHTA and FQGNSA. V lost 3 bases and J lost 0, with 6 bases in between. The CDR3 covers 14 residues. The DNA for the CDR3 is TGTGCCAGCAGCTTCTTTCACTCCTACAATGAGCAGTTCTTC. It codes for CASSFFHSYNEQFF.

The chain uses TRBV7-2 and TRBJ2-6; TRBD1 matches 9 bases. The CDR3 consists of 19 residues. The V gene's germline CDR1 is SGHTA and CDR2 FQGNSA. V was pared by 5 bases and J by 3 bases, with 14 bases of the junction left unmatched. As DNA, the CDR3 is TGTGCCAGCAGCATACCGGGACAGGGCGATTTTTTTGGGGCCAACGTCCTGACTTTC. Protein sequence: CASSIPGQGDFFGANVLTF.

The CDR3 DNA sequence: TGTGCCAGCAGCCCTAGGGGCCGGCAGGACAGGGAGCAGTACTTC. Translation gives CASSPRGRQDREQYF. The chain has TRBV7-6 and TRBJ2-7, with 7 bases matching TRBD1. CDR1 is SGHVS and CDR2 is FNYEAQ in the germline V gene. The CDR3 length is 15 residues. J gave up 7 bases and V 5 bases, and 14 bases lay outside the gene matches.

This clonotype was detected many times. CDR3 sequence: CASSSIIGVVGQGYEQYF. CDR3 bases: TGTGCCAGCAGTTCCATTATCGGGGTTGTGGGACAGGGTTACGAGCAGTACTTC. The J gene is TRBJ2-7, the V gene TRBV11-2; 9 bases line up with TRBD1. The V gene end was trimmed by 6 bases and the J gene end by 4 bases; junction bases not matched to a gene: 19. The germline V gene has CDR1 SGHAT and CDR2 FQNNGV. This CDR3 comprises 18 residues. Supplemented by reference TRBV11-2 and TRBJ2-7, the full variable domain reads EAGVAQSPRYKIIEKRQSVAFWCNPISGHATLYWYQQILGQGPKLLIQFQNNGVVDDSQLPKDRFSAERLKGVDSTLKIQPAKLEDSAVYLCASSSIIGVVGQGYEQYFGPGTRLTVT.

This clonotype was detected ten times or more. The rearrangement uses TRBV20-1 and TRBJ2-2, with TRBD1 identical over 7 bases. V shed 4 bases and J 4 bases; nucleotides not matched to a gene: 12. The CDR3 is made up of 16 amino acids. The germline gives CDR1 DFQATT, CDR2 SNEGSKA (reference sequence). In DNA, the CDR3 is TGCAGTGCTATCCCCCCGGACAGGAGCTCCACCGGGGAGCTGTTTTTT. Translation: CSAIPPDRSSTGELFF.

This clonotype turned up a few times. The V call is TRBV7-2, the J call TRBJ2-7; tentatively, D is TRBD2 (5 bases). V was clipped by 5 bases and J by 0 bases, with 17 bases between them. The germline gives CDR1 SGHTA, CDR2 FQGNSA. The CDR3 has 16 residues. CDR3 DNA sequence: TGTGCCAGCAGCAAAGTTCCGGCGGGCCCCTCCTACGAGCAGTACTTC. Encoded protein: CASSKVPAGPSYEQYF.

V is TRBV4-1 and J is TRBJ2-7; 7 nucleotides match TRBD1. The CDR3 runs 15 residues. V shed 3 bases and J 3 bases; nucleotides not matched to a gene: 8. CDR1 is MGHRA and CDR2 is YSYEKL in the germline V gene. The CDR3 DNA is TGCGCCAGCAGCCAGGCGCACAGGGGCCTCTACGAGCAGTACTTC. This encodes CASSQAHRGLYEQYF.